Below, 8 T cell receptor beta chains from the same sample are listed, as sequenced in a study of T cell responses to AZD1222 COVID-19 vaccine. Profiling relied on immunoSEQ multiplex PCR, and the TCRdb table lists in-frame clones only, not all of them. The sample carries under 200,000 clones, about 92% recorded once. The sequenced sample was peripheral blood, obtained 28 days after the second AZD1222 dose. All receptors derive from an adult who received the AZD1222 COVID-19 vaccine.

V usage is TRBV7-8 and J usage is TRBJ1-3; D remains unclear. Germline V gives CDR1 SGHVS, CDR2 FQNEAQ. V gave up 4 bases and J gave up 4 bases, with 11 bases separating them. The CDR3 consists of 14 residues. This CDR3 reads CASSSTSRGNTIYF. CDR3 sequence (DNA): TGTGCCAGCAGCTCTACCAGTAGAGGAAACACCATATATTTT.

The chain employs TRBV4-2 and TRBJ2-7; D is uncertain. Between the trimmed V and J ends, which lost 0 bases and 1 base, there was a span of 16 bases. The CDR3 is 17 residues long. The germline CDR1 and CDR2 sequences are LGHNA and YNFKEQ. The CDR3: CASSQDLPRWTSYEQYF. The CDR3 DNA is TGTGCCAGCAGCCAAGATTTGCCTAGATGGACGTCCTACGAGCAGTACTTC.

This rearrangement joins TRBV27 to TRBJ1-6, with D possibly TRBD1 on 6 matching bases. The germline V gene encodes CDR1 MNHEY and CDR2 SMNVEV (reference sequence). The ends were cut back, 5 bases at V and 14 bases at J, with 16 bases in the middle. The length of the CDR3 is 13 residues. CDR3 DNA: TGTGCCAGCAGTCCCGACTACAGGGTAGCCCTCCACTTT. Residues: CASSPDYRVALHF.

The chain is built from TRBV3-1 (or the pseudogene TRBV3-2) and TRBJ2-2; D is unresolved. The V end was cut by 2 bases, the J end by 9 bases, with 7 bases between. In germline, CDR1 is LGHDT, CDR2 YNNKEL (reference sequence). This CDR3 is 12 amino acids long. The DNA of the CDR3 is TGTGCCAGCAGCCAATTGCATTGGGAGCTGTTTTTT. Translating gives CASSQLHWELFF.

The chain has TRBV19 and TRBJ2-1; 7 bases match TRBD2. CDR3 length equals 16 residues. Trimming at V came to 3 bases and at J to 3 bases, leaving 8 bases not matched to a gene. The germline gives CDR1 LNHDA, CDR2 SQIVND (reference sequence). The CDR3 DNA reads as TGTGCCAGTAGTATCCCTTTAGCGGGCCTCTACAATGAGCAGTTCTTC. Translated: CASSIPLAGLYNEQFF.

This chain connects TRBV27 to TRBJ2-3; either TRBD1 or TRBD2 may fit D (5 bases each). The V gene's germline CDR1 is MNHEY and CDR2 SMNVEV (reference sequence). The CDR3 contains 15 residues. Trimming stripped 7 bases from V and 2 bases from J, with 16 bases between. The CDR3 bases are TGTGCCAGCACCCACCTCGGGGACGCCACAGATACGCAGTATTTT. The encoded protein is CASTHLGDATDTQYF.

The V call is TRBV19, the J call TRBJ2-1; either TRBD1 or TRBD2 may fit D (6 bases each). Germline CDR1 and CDR2: LNHDA and SQIVND (reference sequence). Deletions cut 6 bases from V and 9 bases from J, with 18 bases between. CDR3 length: 14 residues. The CDR3 nucleotides are TGTGCCAGTAGCTTCACCGGGGGCTCCGGTGAGCAGTTCTTC. Translating it yields CASSFTGGSGEQFF.

With regard to this clone: A read error may produce the germline difference seen at one junction end. The gene calls are TRBV4-1 and TRBJ1-2; TRBD1 might be the D (5 bases). This CDR3 comprises 13 residues. The germline CDR1 and CDR2 sequences are MGHRA and YSYEKL. The CDR3 reads CASSQDKSTAVSF. CDR3 DNA sequence: TGCGCCAGCAGCCAAGATAAGTCGACAGCCGTTTCCTTC.